Listed here are 10 T cell receptor beta chains from one sample, sequenced in a study of blood T cell repertoires in COVID-19 (dated by TCRdb to about 2020). Preparation of the library involved the immunoSEQ multiplex PCR assay. This immuneACCESS table, as held by TCRdb, lists in-frame sequences with V and J called but not all clones. Of the missing ones, under half trace to an unresolved V gene in checked studies; the others have no known cause. For this sample the table gives roughly 390,000 clones, of which around 87% were detected only once. The ten largest make up less than 11% of the sample. The material sequenced was peripheral blood. The receptors were gathered from a woman aged 25 to 39 with COVID-19, enrolled during active disease.

J is TRBJ1-2 and V is TRBV30; possibly TRBD1 for D (5 bases). Germline V gene lookup returns CDR1 GTSNPN and CDR2 SVGIG (reference sequence). The CDR3 length is 13 residues. The V end was cut by 2 bases, the J end by 2 bases, with 9 bases between. The CDR3 here is CAWSFAGNYGYTF. CDR3 sequence (DNA): TGTGCCTGGAGTTTCGCAGGGAACTATGGCTACACCTTC.

This clone was observed a handful of times. This chain links TRBV29-1 with TRBJ2-5, with a possible D match to TRBD1 (6 bases). Germline CDR1 is SQVTM and CDR2 is ANQGSEA. The V gene lost 1 base and the J gene lost 4 bases, with 10 bases spanning the gap. This CDR3 comprises 13 residues. This CDR3 is CSVEVGRGETQYF. CDR3 bases: TGCAGCGTTGAAGTGGGCAGGGGAGAGACCCAGTACTTC.

The chain couples TRBV3-1 (or the pseudogene TRBV3-2) to TRBJ2-7, with D perhaps TRBD1 (5 bases). The CDR3 totals 14 residues. In germline, CDR1 is LGHDT, CDR2 YNNKEL (reference sequence). Trimming left V 4 bases short and J 1 base short, with 11 bases between. Here the CDR3 reads CASSPQGSSYEQYF. The DNA of the CDR3 is TGTGCCAGCAGCCCCCAGGGATCTTCCTACGAGCAGTACTTC.

The chain employs TRBV28 and TRBJ1-2, with D possibly matching TRBD1 (6 bases). V lost 6 bases, J lost 6 bases, and 23 bases lay in between. Germline assignment: CDR1 MDHEN and CDR2 SYDVKM. The CDR3 is 16 amino acids. The CDR3: CASRPARGARRDGYTF. The CDR3 DNA reads as TGTGCCAGCAGGCCTGCGCGGGGGGCGCGTAGGGATGGCTACACCTTC.

This clone came up once. V is TRBV5-1 and J is TRBJ2-1, with D uncertain. V lost 4 bases and J lost 0, with 11 bases in between. The germline gives CDR1 SGHRS, CDR2 YFSETQ. The CDR3 runs to 15 residues. CDR3 sequence: CASSIPTSSYNEQFF. The CDR3, as DNA: TGCGCCAGCAGCATCCCAACTTCCTCCTACAATGAGCAGTTCTTC. The variable domain in full, completed from reference TRBV5-1 and TRBJ2-1, reads KAGVTQTPRYLIKTRGQQVTLSCSPISGHRSVSWYQQTPGQGLQFLFEYFSETQRNKGNFPGRFSGRQFSNSRSEMNVSTLELGDSALYLCASSIPTSSYNEQFFGPGTRLTVL.

There are a few counts of this clone. The chain employs TRBV19 and TRBJ2-4; 8 bases agree with TRBD1. CDR1 and CDR2 from the germline V gene are LNHDA and SQIVND (reference sequence). J lost 5 bases, V lost 4 bases, and 19 bases had no gene match. The CDR3 is made up of 19 amino acids. The CDR3 DNA sequence: TGTGCCAGTAGTACCCAGGGGGCGACTAATGCGGGAATCGAAAACATTCAGTACTTC. Its protein is CASSTQGATNAGIENIQYF.

This clone was found once. CDR3 in DNA: TGCGCCAGCAGCTTGCCGGGAGGACCCTCCTACGAGCAGTACTTC. It translates to CASSLPGGPSYEQYF. The chain joins TRBV5-1 to TRBJ2-7; 7 nucleotides line up with TRBD2. The V gene's germline CDR1 is SGHRS and CDR2 YFSETQ. The CDR3 runs 15 residues. V gave up 1 base and J gave up 0 bases; unmatched junction bases: 4.

This sequence joins TRBV7-9 and TRBJ2-7; D gene ambiguous. Germline V CDR1 and CDR2: SEHNR, FQNEAQ (reference sequence). Deletions cut 1 base from V and 0 bases from J, with 10 bases between. The CDR3 has 15 residues. CDR3 DNA: TGTGCCAGCAGCTTAGACGGGTTGAGCTCCTACGAGCAGTACTTC. Translated, it gives CASSLDGLSSYEQYF.

This rearrangement joins TRBV7-9 to TRBJ2-5, with 9 bases that match TRBD1. The CDR3 spans 16 residues. The V gene end was trimmed by 5 bases and the J gene end by 1 base; junction bases not matched to a gene: 8. From germline, CDR1 is SEHNR and CDR2 FQNEAQ (reference sequence). CDR3 amino acids: CASSPRDREIQETQYF. The DNA for the CDR3 is TGTGCCAGCAGCCCTCGGGACAGGGAGATCCAAGAGACCCAGTACTTC. Based on the CDR3 plus reference TRBV7-9 and TRBJ2-5, the full variable domain is DTGVSQNPRHKITKRGQNVTFRCDPISEHNRLYWYRQTLGQGPEFLTYFQNEAQLEKSRLLSDRFSAERPKGSFSTLEIQRTEQGDSAMYLCASSPRDREIQETQYFGPGTRLLVL.

The chain joins TRBV12-3 or TRBV12-4 to TRBJ2-1; 9 nucleotides line up with TRBD1. After removal of 6 bases from V and 8 bases from J, the junction contained 5 bases not matched to a gene. This CDR3 is 13 amino acids long. The CDR3 protein is CASRSTGGHEQFF. CDR3 nucleotide sequence: TGTGCCAGCAGGTCGACAGGGGGACATGAGCAGTTCTTC.